The 5 T cell receptor beta chains reported below all come from one sample, sequenced in a study of blood T cell repertoires in COVID-19 (TCRdb year 2020). Library creation used the immunoSEQ multiplex PCR assay. Here the immuneACCESS table is served through TCRdb, limited to in-frame sequences with V and J called. Missing clones are a known gap in these copies; in checked studies unresolved V genes cover under half, and the rest lacks a known reason. The sample table shows roughly 130,000 clones, and 79% are seen once. Of the sample, approximately 3.6% falls within the top ten clones. Sequencing used peripheral blood. The source of these receptors is a man in his sixties with acute or convalescent COVID-19.

The J gene is TRBJ2-1, the V gene TRBV30; possibly TRBD1 for D (5 bases). From germline, CDR1 is GTSNPN and CDR2 SVGIG (reference sequence). Between the trimmed V and J ends, which lost 3 bases and 4 bases, there was a span of 16 bases. The CDR3 loop spans 15 amino acids. The CDR3 region has the DNA TGTGCCTGGAGGGTTAAAGGGGCAGGGTACAATGAGCAGTTCTTC. Translation gives CAWRVKGAGYNEQFF.

This clone was detected a few times. This chain connects TRBV15 to TRBJ1-6, with a tentative D call TRBD1 (5 bases). Trimming cost V 5 bases and J 9 bases, with 17 bases left between them. Germline CDR1 and CDR2: LNHNV and YYDKDF (reference sequence). This CDR3 has 15 amino acids. The CDR3 loop is CATSPAGLRGSPLHF. The CDR3 coding sequence is TGTGCCACCAGCCCAGCAGGGTTAAGGGGTTCACCCCTCCACTTT.

The J gene is TRBJ1-1, the V gene TRBV30; D might be TRBD1 (6 bases). Trimming removed 3 bases from V and 6 bases from J, with 17 bases in between. Per the germline V gene, CDR1 is GTSNPN and CDR2 is SVGIG (reference sequence). The CDR3 is 14 residues long. Here the CDR3 reads CAWSRRGGRAEAFF. In DNA form, the CDR3 reads TGTGCCTGGAGCCGGAGAGGGGGAAGGGCTGAAGCTTTCTTT.

The chain is built from TRBV18 and TRBJ1-1; a possible D gene is TRBD1 (5 bases). V dropped 3 bases and J dropped 4 bases, with 12 bases sitting between them. This CDR3 contains 14 residues. The V gene's germline CDR1 is KGHSH and CDR2 LQKENI. The CDR3 coding sequence is TGTGCCAGCTCACCGGAATTGGGGGGCACTGAAGCTTTCTTT. Amino acids: CASSPELGGTEAFF.

V is TRBV6-4 and J is TRBJ2-1, with 13 positions matching TRBD2. V shed 4 bases and J 0 bases; nucleotides not matched to a gene: 0. This CDR3 has 16 residues. Germline V gene lookup returns CDR1 MRHNA and CDR2 SNTAGT. DNA for the CDR3: TGTGCCAGCAGTGGGACTAGCGGGAGCTCCTACAATGAGCAGTTCTTC. It is translated as CASSGTSGSSYNEQFF.